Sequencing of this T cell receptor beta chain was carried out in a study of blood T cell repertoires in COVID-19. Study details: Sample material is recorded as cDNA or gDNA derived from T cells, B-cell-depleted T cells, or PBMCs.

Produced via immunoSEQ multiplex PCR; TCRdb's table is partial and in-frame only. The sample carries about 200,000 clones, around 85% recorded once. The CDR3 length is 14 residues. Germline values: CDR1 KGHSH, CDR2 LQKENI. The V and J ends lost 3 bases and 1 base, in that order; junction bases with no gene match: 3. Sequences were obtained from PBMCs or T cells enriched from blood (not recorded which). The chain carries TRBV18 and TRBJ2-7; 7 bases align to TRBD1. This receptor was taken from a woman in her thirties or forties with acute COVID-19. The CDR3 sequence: CASSPTDRSYEQYF. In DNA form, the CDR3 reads TGTGCCAGCTCACCTACGGACAGGTCCTACGAGCAGTACTTC.